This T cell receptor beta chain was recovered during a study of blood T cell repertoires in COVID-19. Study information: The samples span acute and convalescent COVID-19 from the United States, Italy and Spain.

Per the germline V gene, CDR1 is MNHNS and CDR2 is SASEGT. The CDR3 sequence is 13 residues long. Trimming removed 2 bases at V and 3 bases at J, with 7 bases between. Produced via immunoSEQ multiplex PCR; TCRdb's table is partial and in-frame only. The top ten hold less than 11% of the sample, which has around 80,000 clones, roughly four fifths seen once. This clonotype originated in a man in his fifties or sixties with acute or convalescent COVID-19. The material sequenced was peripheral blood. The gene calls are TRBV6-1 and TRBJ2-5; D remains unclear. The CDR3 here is CASSEWAKETQYF. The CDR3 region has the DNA TGTGCCAGCAGTGAATGGGCAAAAGAGACCCAGTACTTC.